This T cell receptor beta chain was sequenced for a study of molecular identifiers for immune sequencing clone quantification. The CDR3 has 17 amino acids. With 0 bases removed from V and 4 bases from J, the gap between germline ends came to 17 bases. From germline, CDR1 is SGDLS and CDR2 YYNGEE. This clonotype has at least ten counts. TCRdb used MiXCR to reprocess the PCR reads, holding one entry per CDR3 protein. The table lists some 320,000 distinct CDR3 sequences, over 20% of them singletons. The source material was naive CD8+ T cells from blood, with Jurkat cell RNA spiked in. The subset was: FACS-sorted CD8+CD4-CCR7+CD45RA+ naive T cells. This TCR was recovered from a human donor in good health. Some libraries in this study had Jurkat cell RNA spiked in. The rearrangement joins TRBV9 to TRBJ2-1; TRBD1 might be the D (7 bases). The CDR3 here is CASSVGGGRGRYNEQFF. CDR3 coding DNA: TGTGCCAGCAGCGTAGGCGGAGGCAGGGGGAGGTACAATGAGCAGTTCTTC.